The 32 T cell receptor beta chains presented below share a single source sample, sequenced in a study of vaccination and CD4 T cells after COVID-19. Indicated treatment: roughly nine-day PBMC culture with coronavirus spike peptide pools or control peptides (ViraFEST assay). No antigen has been identified for these receptors. CD4+ T cells that had been cultured provided DNA sequenced with the Oncomine TCR Beta short-read assay. TCRdb recomputed calls from the PCR reads with MiXCR, one row per CDR3 protein. The data show about 14,000 distinct CDR3 sequences, 25% to 30% seen once. The sequenced sample consisted of CD4+ T cells from blood, cultured in vitro. These receptors were obtained from a human donor who had recovered from COVID-19.

This clonotype was observed a handful of times. The chain has TRBV2 and TRBJ1-2; 8 bases are a match to TRBD1. The trim removed 6 bases at V and 2 bases at J, leaving 5 bases unmatched. Germline V gene lookup returns CDR1 SNHLY and CDR2 FYNNEI. The CDR3 spans 14 residues. CDR3 protein: CASRRQGRNYGYTF. The CDR3, as DNA: TGTGCCAGCAGAAGACAGGGGCGGAACTATGGCTACACCTTC.

V and J are TRBV5-4 and TRBJ1-2; perhaps TRBD1 as D (5 bases). The germline V and J ends were trimmed by 1 base and 9 bases, with 13 bases remaining between them. Germline V gives CDR1 SGHNT, CDR2 YYREEE (reference sequence). This CDR3 has 13 residues. The CDR3 spells CASSLHAGERYTF. As DNA, the CDR3 is TGTGCCAGCAGCTTGCATGCGGGGGAGCGCTACACCTTC.

This clonotype showed up just a few times. The chain carries TRBV7-8 and TRBJ2-3; D remains ambiguous. This CDR3 comprises 17 residues. Trimming stripped 3 bases from V and 1 base from J, with 17 bases between. Germline V gene data show CDR1 as SGHVS and CDR2 as FQNEAQ. CDR3 bases: TGTGCCAGCAGCTTCCGTTATGTAGCCTACGGCACAGATACGCAGTATTTT. This sequence encodes CASSFRYVAYGTDTQYF.

The rearrangement links TRBV5-1 to TRBJ2-4; a weak D match, TRBD2 (6 bases). This CDR3 comprises 16 residues. Per the germline V gene, CDR1 is SGHRS and CDR2 is YFSETQ. V was clipped by 7 bases and J by 0 bases, with 17 bases between them. The CDR3 spells CASLGGRRLAKNIQYF. The CDR3 nucleotides read TGCGCCAGCTTGGGGGGACGGCGGTTAGCCAAAAACATTCAGTACTTC.

There are a few counts of this clonotype. The chain uses TRBV7-9 and TRBJ2-1; the D gene is possibly TRBD1 (5 bases). The J call may be faulty, since TRBJ2-7 better matches the DNA end. CDR1 is SEHNR, CDR2 FQNEAQ, per germline (reference sequence). The CDR3 spans 14 residues. The CDR3, as DNA: TGTGCCAGCAGCTTAAGTATATCAAGGGGCGAGCAGTACTTC. It encodes CASSLSISRGEQYF.

The J gene is TRBJ1-1, the V gene TRBV5-1; tentatively, D is TRBD1 (5 bases). The germline V gene has CDR1 SGHRS and CDR2 YFSETQ. The CDR3 loop spans 16 amino acids. V was clipped by 0 bases and J by 5 bases, with 17 bases between them. CDR3 in amino acids: CASSLAGAGKRTEAFF. The CDR3 DNA reads as TGCGCCAGCAGCTTGGCCGGGGCGGGGAAGAGGACTGAAGCTTTCTTT.

In this sample, this clonotype turned up a few times. J is TRBJ1-1 and V is TRBV5-1; 7 nucleotides align to TRBD1. The germline CDR1 and CDR2 sequences are SGHRS and YFSETQ. The CDR3 has 17 residues. The ends lost 2 bases at V and 1 base at J; junction bases unmatched: 11. DNA of the CDR3: TGCGCCAGCAGCTTAGCAGGGGGAGACCTGAGGAACACTGAAGCTTTCTTT. This gives the protein CASSLAGGDLRNTEAFF. The whole variable domain, filled in from reference TRBV5-1 and TRBJ1-1, reads KAGVTQTPRYLIKTRGQQVTLSCSPISGHRSVSWYQQTPGQGLQFLFEYFSETQRNKGNFPGRFSGRQFSNSRSEMNVSTLELGDSALYLCASSLAGGDLRNTEAFFGQGTRLTVV.

The genes are TRBV3-1 and TRBJ1-1; D not certain. From germline, CDR1 is LGHDT and CDR2 YNNKEL (reference sequence). CDR3 length equals 12 residues. With 1 base removed from V and 7 bases from J, the gap between germline ends came to 7 bases. Here the CDR3 DNA reads TGTGCCAGCAGCCAAGGGGGAATTGAAGCTTTCTTT. Translation gives CASSQGGIEAFF.

This sequence joins TRBV2 and TRBJ1-5; 10 nucleotides line up with TRBD1. The CDR3 is 14 residues long. Germline V gene lookup returns CDR1 SNHLY and CDR2 FYNNEI. V shed 8 bases and J 6 bases; nucleotides not matched to a gene: 7. The CDR3 DNA is TGTGCCAGCGGCCCGGACAGGGGGGGTCAGCCCCAGCATTTT. As protein: CASGPDRGGQPQHF.

This chain joins TRBV5-4 and TRBJ2-1; D may match TRBD1 or TRBD2 (7 bases each). Trimming removed 0 bases at V and 10 bases at J, with 11 bases between. Germline lookup yields CDR1 SGHNT and CDR2 YYREEE (reference sequence). CDR3 length: 13 amino acids. The CDR3 sequence is CASSLVGGGEQFF. The CDR3 nucleotides are TGTGCCAGCAGCTTGGTGGGAGGGGGCGAGCAGTTCTTC.

The chain joins TRBV10-1 to TRBJ2-7; D may correspond to TRBD1 or TRBD2 (5 bases each). This CDR3 has 13 residues. V was shortened by 8 bases and J by 2 bases, with 13 bases between the two germline ends. Germline loops: CDR1 WNHNN, CDR2 SYGVQD (reference sequence). DNA for the CDR3: TGCGCCAGCCAAGGGACGGAGACCTACGAGCAGTACTTC. Encoded protein: CASQGTETYEQYF.

There are a few counts of this clonotype. The rearrangement joins TRBV6-5 to TRBJ2-1; 7 bases match TRBD1. Looked up from germline, CDR1 is MNHEY and CDR2 is SVGAGI. This CDR3 region has 20 residues. The ends lost 0 bases at V and 7 bases at J; junction bases unmatched: 21. The CDR3 DNA reads as TGTGCCAGCAGTTACTCCGCCTCGAACCCTACCCGGGACAGAGGAAATGAGCAGTTCTTC. This gives the protein CASSYSASNPTRDRGNEQFF.

The table lists this clonotype with a few counts. The chain carries TRBV20-1 and TRBJ2-1; D may match TRBD1 or TRBD2 (6 bases each). Trimming stripped 0 bases from V and 6 bases from J, with 15 bases between. CDR1 and CDR2 (germline): DFQATT, SNEGSKA (reference sequence). CDR3 length: 15 residues. The CDR3 DNA follows: TGCAGTGCTAGAGATTCTTGGGGGGCTGTCAATGAGCAGTTCTTC. Translating it yields CSARDSWGAVNEQFF.

This clonotype has more than one count but fewer than ten. J is TRBJ2-1 and V is TRBV7-2, with 7 bases matching TRBD1. With V trimmed by 2 bases and J by 2 bases, 3 bases remained unmatched. This CDR3 comprises 15 residues. Looked up from germline, CDR1 is SGHTA and CDR2 is FQGNSA. The CDR3 DNA follows: TGTGCCAGCAGCTTAACCCAGGGGGCCTACAATGAGCAGTTCTTC. As protein: CASSLTQGAYNEQFF. Together with reference TRBV7-2 and TRBJ2-1, the CDR3 gives the full variable domain: GAGVSQSPSNKVTEKGKDVELRCDPISGHTALYWYRQSLGQGLEFLIYFQGNSAPDKSGLPSDRFSAERTGGSVSTLTIQRTQQEDSAVYLCASSLTQGAYNEQFFGPGTRLTVL.

Only a few counts were recorded for this clonotype. This chain uses TRBV6-1 with TRBJ1-6; possibly TRBD1 for D (6 bases). The CDR3 is made up of 15 amino acids. The V end was cut by 9 bases, the J end by 1 base, with 13 bases between. Germline values: CDR1 MNHNS, CDR2 SASEGT. The CDR3: CASKTTGSYNSPLHF. The CDR3 nucleotides are TGTGCCAGTAAGACTACAGGGTCCTATAATTCACCCCTCCACTTT.

The chain employs TRBV5-1 and TRBJ2-2, with 7 positions matching TRBD1. Germline CDR1 is SGHRS and CDR2 is YFSETQ. This CDR3 has 16 residues. The V segment lost 0 bases and the J segment 1 base; nucleotides outside the gene matches: 3. CDR3 nucleotide sequence: TGCGCCAGCAGCTTGGGATCAGGGGGGAACACCGGGGAGCTGTTTTTT. As protein: CASSLGSGGNTGELFF.

A few counts support this clonotype. The rearrangement links TRBV29-1 to TRBJ1-1; D might be TRBD1 (6 bases). The CDR3 contains 14 residues. The V end was cut by 7 bases, the J end by 5 bases, with 20 bases between. Germline V gene sequence: CDR1 SQVTM, CDR2 ANQGSEA. The CDR3 loop reads CSAGGAGLRTEAFF. CDR3 nucleotide sequence: TGCAGCGCCGGGGGCGCGGGCTTGAGGACTGAAGCTTTCTTT.

This clonotype was seen only a few times. This chain connects TRBV6-1 to TRBJ1-1, with D maybe TRBD1 (6 bases). Germline CDR1 is MNHNS and CDR2 is SASEGT. The V end lost 5 bases, the J end lost 1 base, and 11 bases lay between the germline ends. The CDR3 has 14 residues. The CDR3 nucleotides are TGTGCCAGCAGTAGGGGGACATCGAACACTGAAGCTTTCTTT. Encoded protein: CASSRGTSNTEAFF.

This clonotype was found a few times. The chain combines TRBV6-5 with TRBJ1-3; possible D gene TRBD1, 5 bases. CDR3 length: 17 amino acids. Germline V CDR1 and CDR2: MNHEY, SVGAGI. Trimming cost V 0 bases and J 2 bases, with 14 bases left between them. The CDR3 loop is CASSYSGVSAPGNTIYF. CDR3 DNA sequence: TGTGCCAGCAGTTACTCGGGGGTATCGGCTCCTGGAAACACCATATATTTT.

V gene TRBV19 combines with J gene TRBJ1-3; tentatively, D is TRBD1 (5 bases). The CDR3 length is 16 residues. Germline CDR1 reads LNHDA; CDR2 reads SQIVND (reference sequence). The V end was cut by 5 bases, the J end by 4 bases, with 18 bases between. CDR3 in DNA: TGTGCCAGTAGTTCCGACCGTGGGGCTCTGGGAAACACCATATATTTT. It is translated as CASSSDRGALGNTIYF.

The chain employs TRBV10-3 and TRBJ2-3; the D gene is possibly TRBD1 (6 bases). The V end lost 11 bases, the J end lost 1 base, and 22 bases lay between the germline ends. Germline V gives CDR1 ENHRY, CDR2 SYGVKD. This CDR3 region has 16 residues. The CDR3 coding sequence is TGTGCCTCCCAAACAGGGCGGACAGCGGGCACAGATACGCAGTATTTT. Amino acid sequence: CASQTGRTAGTDTQYF.

The genes are TRBV4-2 and TRBJ1-2, with D perhaps TRBD1 (5 bases). This CDR3 contains 15 residues. V lost 0 bases and J 6 bases, leaving 14 bases between the germline ends. Germline CDR1 is LGHNA and CDR2 is YNFKEQ. For the CDR3, the DNA is TGTGCCAGCAGCCAAGATAGGGGCCCCAGAGATGGCTACACCTTC. Translation gives CASSQDRGPRDGYTF.

V and J are TRBV20-1 and TRBJ2-7; perhaps TRBD1 as D (6 bases). Germline V gene lookup returns CDR1 DFQATT and CDR2 SNEGSKA (reference sequence). With 5 bases removed from V and 6 bases from J, the gap between germline ends came to 14 bases. The CDR3 contains 12 residues. The CDR3 is CSAPDSRSEQYF. CDR3 nucleotide sequence: TGCAGTGCTCCGGACAGCCGTTCCGAGCAGTACTTC.

V and J are TRBV20-1 and TRBJ2-1; 8 bases match TRBD2. CDR1 is DFQATT, CDR2 SNEGSKA, per germline (reference sequence). The CDR3 spans 16 residues. With 0 bases clipped from V and 3 bases from J, the junction kept 7 bases outside the gene matches. The DNA for the CDR3 is TGCAGTGCTAGAGAAGGTCTAGCGGGCCGCTACAATGAGCAGTTCTTC. Amino acids: CSAREGLAGRYNEQFF.

This chain uses TRBV19 with TRBJ2-5; D possibly uses TRBD1 or TRBD2 (5 bases each). The CDR3 consists of 16 residues. Germline lookup yields CDR1 LNHDA and CDR2 SQIVND (reference sequence). V dropped 10 bases and J dropped 4 bases, with 25 bases sitting between them. CDR3: CANQTGTQSILETQYF. CDR3 in DNA: TGTGCCAATCAAACCGGGACCCAATCTATCCTAGAGACCCAGTACTTC.

This clonotype was found a few times. The chain recombines TRBV19 with TRBJ1-2; tentative D call: TRBD1 (6 bases). The CDR3 runs 12 residues. Looked up from germline, CDR1 is LNHDA and CDR2 is SQIVND (reference sequence). Trimming removed 9 bases from V and 3 bases from J, with 11 bases in between. The CDR3 is CASIGQYYGYTF. Written as DNA, the CDR3 is TGTGCCAGCATAGGACAGTACTATGGCTACACCTTC. Full variable domain (outside the CDR3, taken from reference TRBV19 and TRBJ1-2): DGGITQSPKYLFRKEGQNVTLSCEQNLNHDAMYWYRQDPGQGLRLIYYSQIVNDFQKGDIAEGYSVSREKKESFPLTVTSAQKNPTAFYLCASIGQYYGYTFGSGTRLTVV.

Within the sample, this clonotype is medium-sized (0.01 to 0.1%). The rearrangement uses TRBV20-1 and TRBJ2-1; D possibly uses TRBD1 or TRBD2 (5 bases each). V was cut by 8 bases and J by 3 bases, with 14 bases left in between. The CDR3 length is 13 residues. Germline V gene data show CDR1 as DFQATT and CDR2 as SNEGSKA (reference sequence). The CDR3 nucleotides are TGCAGTTCCCAAGGGGCGGGCTACAATGAGCAGTTCTTC. As protein: CSSQGAGYNEQFF.

This sequence joins TRBV27 and TRBJ1-1; 8 bases are a match to TRBD1. The germline V gene has CDR1 MNHEY and CDR2 SMNVEV (reference sequence). CDR3 length: 15 amino acids. V lost 10 bases to trimming and J lost 4 bases; unmatched junction nucleotides: 14. The CDR3 sequence: CANSLSWTGPTEAFF. The CDR3 bases are TGTGCCAACAGCTTATCCTGGACAGGGCCCACTGAAGCTTTCTTT.

This clonotype turned up a few times. J is TRBJ1-2 and V is TRBV7-2, with D possibly being TRBD1 (5 bases). CDR3 size: 15 residues. Trimming stripped 0 bases from V and 2 bases from J, with 10 bases between. Germline V gives CDR1 SGHTA, CDR2 FQGNSA. The CDR3 nucleotides are TGTGCCAGCAGCTTAGCGAGGGGAAGGAACTATGGCTACACCTTC. It codes for CASSLARGRNYGYTF.

The chain joins TRBV6-1 to TRBJ2-2, with D uncertain. The CDR3 consists of 14 residues. CDR1 MNHNS and CDR2 SASEGT come from the germline V gene. V dropped 1 base and J dropped 8 bases, with 11 bases sitting between them. CDR3 in DNA: TGTGCCAGCAGTGAAGAAATGTGGATGGGGGAGCTGTTTTTT. Protein product: CASSEEMWMGELFF.

The chain links TRBV18 to TRBJ1-5, with D tentatively TRBD1 (5 bases). V lost 6 bases and J lost 7, with 16 bases in between. The CDR3 sequence is 14 residues long. From germline, CDR1 is KGHSH and CDR2 LQKENI. The CDR3 is CASSLERGGQPQHF. The CDR3 DNA is TGTGCCAGCTCGCTCGAGAGGGGAGGGCAGCCCCAGCATTTT.

The V call is TRBV11-3, the J call TRBJ2-5, with D possibly being TRBD2 (6 bases). The CDR3 runs to 14 residues. CDR1 is SGHNT and CDR2 is YENEEA in the germline V gene. V was shortened by 3 bases and J by 5 bases, with 13 bases between the two germline ends. CDR3 sequence: CASSFWGVEETQYF. DNA for the CDR3: TGTGCCAGCAGCTTTTGGGGGGTCGAGGAGACCCAGTACTTC. Full variable domain (outside the CDR3, taken from reference TRBV11-3 and TRBJ2-5): EAGVVQSPRYKIIEKKQPVAFWCNPISGHNTLYWYLQNLGQGPELLIRYENEEAVDDSQLPKDRFSAERLKGVDSTLKIQPAELGDSAVYLCASSFWGVEETQYFGPGTRLLVL.